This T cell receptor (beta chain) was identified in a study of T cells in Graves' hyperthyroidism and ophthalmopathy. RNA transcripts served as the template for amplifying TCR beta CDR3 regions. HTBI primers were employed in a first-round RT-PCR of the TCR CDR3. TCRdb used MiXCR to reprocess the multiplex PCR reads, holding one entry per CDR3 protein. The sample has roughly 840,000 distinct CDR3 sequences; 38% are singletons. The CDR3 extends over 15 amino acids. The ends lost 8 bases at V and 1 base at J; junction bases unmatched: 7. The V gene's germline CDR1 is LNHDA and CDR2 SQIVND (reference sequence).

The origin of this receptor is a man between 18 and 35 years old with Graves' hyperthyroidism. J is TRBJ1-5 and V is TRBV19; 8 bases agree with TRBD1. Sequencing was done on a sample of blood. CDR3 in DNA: TGTGCCAGTGGCGGCAGGGGGCTCAGCAATCAGCCCCAGCATTTT. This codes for CASGGRGLSNQPQHF.